This T cell receptor (beta chain) was observed in a study of cytomegalovirus exposure and HLA in healthy donors (dated 2017 in TCRdb). Regarding the study in general: In an earlier analysis of approximately 640 of the donors, approximately 300 Gb of sequence data and 90 million to 120 million unique TCR beta sequences from about 180 million T cells were reported. Using immunosequencing, the study profiled T cell repertoires from 666 subjects and related those repertoires to cytomegalovirus serostatus. Donor age, sex, ethnicity and CMV serostatus were collected together with the repertoire data. The number of typed donors differed by locus: about 620-630 for A, B, C, DRB1 and DQB1; 522 for DQA1; over 600 for DPA1; and some 470 for DPB1. Among 398 genotyped donors of the cohort, an average of about 220,000 unique TCR beta nucleotide sequences was sequenced per donor, of which roughly 17% were non-productive. Among the roughly 400 genotyped donors, around 81% belonged to the genetic ancestry cluster associated with self-reported Caucasian donors. An earlier analysis of a few hundred of the donors applied high-throughput TCR beta sequencing to assess whether each TCR beta V gene segment acted as functional or pseudogenic. Rather than using new phenotypic data, the later analysis identified candidate immune exposures from TCR beta sequences and from how often those sequences occurred across donors. An early release covering more than 500 HLA-typed donors comprised around 300 gigabases of sequencing data and around 85 million unique TCR sequences. Along with the approximately 600-subject first cohort, a separate validation cohort of roughly 110 different subjects was used. A later analysis re-analyzed previously published TCR beta repertoires from 550 to 700 donors and added high-resolution HLA genotyping to study TCR occurrence patterns. The aim of the study was to test whether cataloging public T cell receptors could identify signatures of past pathogen exposure. To predict cytomegalovirus infection status, the study brought together high-throughput TCR immunosequencing, statistical association of individual TCRs with disease status, and machine learning. Class I and class II HLA loci were covered by the typing at four-digit resolution. Every discovery cohort repertoire had been produced on one sequencing platform. A handful of DR-DQ haplotypes were handled as single units for association and clustering because linkage in the cohort was strong. In a later genetic analysis, genome-wide SNP genotypes for about three fifths of the 666 donors were used, and that subset was treated as a discovery cohort.

The cohort consisted of 666 healthy bone marrow donors. At the time of sampling, all cohort members were nominally healthy, though unrecorded immune exposures were likely present. The donor was CMV seronegative and belonged to the group of 320 or so seronegative cohort members. Every donor gave a peripheral blood sample, and the peripheral blood mononuclear cells from that sample were used for TCR beta sequencing. The Qiagen DNeasy Blood Extraction Kit was used to extract genomic DNA from the blood cell samples. In regard to this clone: The antigen it recognizes is unknown. Base-call qualities are not available, and no considerably larger clone is one nucleotide away.

Library creation used the immunoSEQ multiplex PCR assay. A mixture of 60 forward primers for TCR Vbeta segments and 13 reverse primers for TCR Jbeta segments was used in the multiplex PCR. A multiplex PCR assay on genomic DNA amplified the CDR3 region of rearranged TCR beta genes. On the Illumina HiSeq System, the amplified TCR beta libraries were sequenced as 87-base-pair reads. Under the source paper's analysis protocol: A later analysis tallied 75 million to 95 million unique TCR beta chains across the roughly 610 repertoires, and about 10 million of those chains were shared by two or more donors. Raw reads were error-corrected and collapsed into unique sequences with a nearest-neighbor algorithm that merged closely related sequences to remove PCR and sequencing errors. To assign V, D and J gene segments, CDR3 sequences were aligned to IMGT reference sequences. Each retained sequence needed at least a six-nucleotide match to both a V gene segment and a J gene segment. Rearrangements were called productive when the CDR3 lacked stop codons and stayed in frame with V and J; all others were non-productive. Following IMGT convention, CDR3 was defined as the stretch from the second conserved V-encoded cysteine to the conserved J-encoded phenylalanine. The earlier analysis of some 550 of the donors excluded any sequence lacking an unambiguous match to a single V gene segment. In an earlier analysis of 500 to 750 of the donors, V segments were called functional above 56.7% productive rearrangements and were called segregating when the between-donor standard deviation exceeded 5%. A statistical classification framework was built for diagnosing cytomegalovirus status from the catalog of TCR beta chain sequences. In a later analysis, V and J genes were assigned by comparing TCR nucleotide sequences against IMGT/GENE-DB human TR gene sequences. Using the TCRdist pipeline, a later analysis assigned CDR3 sequences along with most-parsimonious VDJ recombination scenarios. In a later analysis, each TCR beta chain was defined by its CDR3 amino acid sequence together with its V-gene family, and reads without a unique V-gene family were excluded. As a way to deal with suspected cross-contamination and a sequencing artifact, a later analysis dropped hundreds of nucleotide sequences that were highly shared and had low generation probability. In a later analysis, a clonal expansion index for each public chain was calculated from normalized within-repertoire ranks of inferred template counts. Generation probabilities in a later analysis came from a VDJ recombination model fitted to out-of-frame rearrangements, and those results were checked against IGoR. A later analysis scored TCR-TCR, TCR-HLA and TCR-CMV co-occurrence with hypergeometric tests, applying a repertoire-size bias correction to TCR pairs. False discovery rates were estimated in a later analysis by permuting HLA or CMV assignments 20 times. In a later analysis, co-occurring TCRs were grouped using DBSCAN, with TCRdist sequence similarity added in when clustering inside HLA-allele-positive subsets. For co-occurrence clustering, repertoires with fewer than 30,000 or more than 120,000 public chains were excluded, along with four to six repertoires with anomalous nucleotide sharing. TCRdb provides this immuneACCESS table in a form limited to in-frame rearrangements. Some clones are lacking; in checked studies, under half of them reflect an unresolved V gene, and why the rest are absent is not known. That table is the source of V, J and clone size, and D and trimming were worked out from the DNA. Across this sample there are 160,000 or so clones, with over 75% seen only once. More than 0.4% of the sample lies in the top ten.

Overall results and qualifications from the work: According to a later genetic analysis, donors in an Asian-associated ancestry cluster had fewer N-insertions in productive TCRs than the approximately 670-donor mean. A later analysis associated 15,000 to 20,000 TCR beta sequences with specific HLA alleles at a false discovery rate of 0.05. Because the 87-base-pair reads could not distinguish some IMGT-functional V segments, including TRBV6-2 and TRBV6-3, those segments were excluded. While some public TCRs were present in many individuals, most TCR sequences turned up only very rarely across donors. In this cohort, only TCR beta chains were sequenced, and detectable features were limited by the absence of alpha or paired-chain data. A further reported finding was that TCR beta sequences accurately predicted the HLA-A and HLA-B alleles for most subjects in the first cohort. Three of the identified cytomegalovirus-associated TCR beta chains were confirmed in vitro to be specific for cytomegalovirus antigens. Correlated functional status among segregating V segments might be attributable to linkage disequilibrium, but an unknown experimental factor could not be ruled out. A cluster of highly shared sequence variants was judged likely to represent a technical artifact of the sequencing pipeline. Because HLA typing was unavailable for some donors at each locus, only the typed subset was used in association tests. An earlier analysis of 587 of the donors showed that most TCR beta V segments appeared in productive rearrangements either about 87% or about 30% of the time, which broadly matched IMGT annotations. V-gene and J-gene trimming of TCR beta chains was associated with a missense DCLRE1C variant in a later genetic analysis, and the association was replicated in an independent cohort. It was suggested by the authors that the approach could potentially be generalized to other disease states and immunological phenotypes. Cytomegalovirus status was reported to be diagnosed by the classifier with high specificity and sensitivity in both the original and validation cohorts. In a later analysis, most CMV-associated TCR beta chains were found to appear HLA-restricted, with HLA associations seemingly driven largely by CMV exposure. The presence/absence analyses assumed that sequencing depth was roughly uniform across donors, and that assumption may not be true. When HLA alleles, especially DR and DQ, strongly co-occurred, TCR associations were difficult to assign to individual alleles. A later analysis reported that several top co-occurrence clusters appeared linked to parvovirus B19, influenza, CMV and Epstein-Barr virus. In a later analysis, TCR association rates were found to vary across HLA loci, with the most associated TCRs seen for DRB1 alleles and the fewest for HLA-C alleles. A total of roughly 160 TCR beta chains were listed by the study as associated with cytomegalovirus. The only immune exposure information available for the cohort was CMV serostatus. In a later analysis, HLA-associated TCR beta chains showed more clonal expansion and lower generation probabilities than non-associated chains that were equally common. Because counts were too low, seventeen rarely observed V segments, including chromosome 9 orphons, were left out of the earlier analysis of approximately 500 of the donors.

Trimming takes 0 bases from V and 2 bases from J, and the germline ends sit 8 bases apart. Reading the germline V gene gives CDR1 MGHRA and CDR2 YSYEKL. Including cysteine and phenylalanine, the CDR3 has 15 amino acids. The sequence is cut down to CDR3 DNA, 45 bases in frame from base 1. The sequence was collected from a woman between 50 and 59 years old in good health and CMV-seronegative. Sequencing was done on a sample of PBMCs. Here the chain combines TRBV4-1 and TRBJ1-3; TRBD1 is a possible D gene, resting on 5 matching bases. The sequence in DNA is TGCGCCAGCAGCCAAGATGCGGGGGCTGGAAACACCATATATTTT. It translates to CASSQDAGAGNTIYF.